The clone carrying this TCR beta chain was counted between two and nine times. Its antigen is undetermined. The sample originates from a study of blood T cells in healthy people across ages. Regarding the study as a whole: The unknown donor CMV status may have confounded expanded clonotype changes.

Together with a sample-barcoded 5' primer, a J-beta primer mix was included in a second PCR lasting roughly 6 to 12 cycles. TCRdb re-derived calls from the 5' RACE reads in MiXCR, one entry per CDR3 protein. This table has 700,000 to 950,000 distinct CDR3 sequences, approximately 43% appearing once. The V gene's germline CDR1 is MNHEY and CDR2 SMNVEV (reference sequence). V shed 5 bases and J 4 bases; nucleotides not matched to a gene: 15. The CDR3 is made up of 19 amino acids. The chain combines TRBV27 with TRBJ2-6; 9 bases line up with TRBD1. This sequence originates from a woman aged 55-69 years in good health. The specimen was blood. The CDR3 protein is CASSPVGQGNIDGANVLTF. DNA for the CDR3: TGTGCCAGCAGTCCAGTCGGACAGGGGAATATTGACGGGGCCAACGTCCTGACTTTC. The entire variable domain, with the rest obtained from reference TRBV27 and TRBJ2-6, is as follows: EAQVTQNPRYLITVTGKKLTVTCSQNMNHEYMSWYRQDPGLGLRQIYYSMNVEVTDKGDVPEGYKVSRKEKRNFPLILESPSPNQTSLYFCASSPVGQGNIDGANVLTFGAGSRLTVL.